This T cell receptor beta chain was captured in a study of regulatory T cells in long-lasting Graves disease. Study overall: Antithyroid drug use was under 3 months in newly diagnosed Graves' patients. Study-wide points: Between persistent patients, a few thousand public clonotypes were shared, exceeding the roughly 920 shared between new patients.

For TCR beta, libraries came from iRepertoire HTBI primers and Arm-PCR of CDR3 regions. A single record per CDR3 protein comes from TCRdb applying MiXCR to the multiplex PCR reads. The table shows 350,000 to 400,000 distinct CDR3 sequences, with 15% to 20% occurring only once. A remark on this clonotype: Its antigen is still unknown.

Time point reported: newly diagnosed GD, antithyroid drugs for less than 3 months. The TCR library was prepared using RNA isolated from PBMCs. CDR1 is SEHNR and CDR2 is FQNEAQ in the germline V gene (reference sequence). V was trimmed by 7 bases and J by 8 bases, leaving 17 bases between them. The CDR3 sequence is 13 residues long. The same sample was also used in a study of T cells in Graves' hyperthyroidism and ophthalmopathy. As that study records: TCR CDR3 regions were first amplified by RT-PCR with HTBI primers. Expanded thyroid clonotypes (above 0.001) were mostly also found in blood.

This sequence originates from a young woman with Graves disease. This specimen consisted of peripheral blood mononuclear cells (PBMCs), obtained at new diagnosis, from a patient treated with antithyroid drugs. The gene calls are TRBV7-9 and TRBJ1-2; D gene unclear. CDR3 residues: CASNRKDGGGYTF. Written as DNA, the CDR3 is TGTGCCAGCAACAGAAAGGACGGCGGAGGCTACACCTTC.